In this sample, the clone carrying this TCR beta chain turned up many times. Germline CDR1 reads SGHTA; CDR2 reads FQGNSA. CDR3 length: 15 amino acids. V was pared by 4 bases and J by 10 bases, with 11 bases of the junction left unmatched. The data were obtained in a study of T-cell memory formation after mild COVID-19. MiXCR, applied by TCRdb to the 5' RACE reads, yields one record per CDR3 protein. Of 200,000 to 250,000 distinct CDR3 sequences listed, 9.5% are singletons. This clonotype was obtained from a man younger than 35 who had mild COVID-19 (a few samples of this study predate the infection). Cell type and time point are not known. V and J are TRBV7-2 and TRBJ2-5, with 11 bases matching TRBD1. The specimen was PBMCs or a T cell subset sorted from them (not recorded which). CDR3 region: CASSSRPGTGGDQYF. In DNA, the CDR3 is TGTGCCAGCAGCTCGAGACCCGGGACAGGGGGAGACCAGTACTTC.